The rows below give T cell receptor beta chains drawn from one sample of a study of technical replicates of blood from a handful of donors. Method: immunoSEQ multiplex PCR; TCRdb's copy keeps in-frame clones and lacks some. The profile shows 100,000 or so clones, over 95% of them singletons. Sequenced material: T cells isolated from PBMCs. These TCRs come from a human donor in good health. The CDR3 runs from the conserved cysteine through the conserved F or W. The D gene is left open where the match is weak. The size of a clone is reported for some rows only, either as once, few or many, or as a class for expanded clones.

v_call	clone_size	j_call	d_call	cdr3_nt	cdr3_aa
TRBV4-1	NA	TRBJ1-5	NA	TGCGCCAGCAGCCAGGGAGAGGGAGCCGTCAATCAGCCCCAGCATTTT	CASSQGEGAVNQPQHF
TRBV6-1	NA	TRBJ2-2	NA	TGTGCCGGCAGCAGCGGGACAGGCCCCACCGGGGAGCTGTTTTTT	CAGSSGTGPTGELFF
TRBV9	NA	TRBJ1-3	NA	TGTGCCAGCAGCGTAGTTTCTGCCTCTGGCAGCGCCTTCACGGGAAACACCATATATTTT	CASSVVSASGSAFTGNTIYF
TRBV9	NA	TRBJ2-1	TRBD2	TGTGCCAGCAGCGTTAGCGGGGGGTCGGGGAATGAGCAGTTCTTC	CASSVSGGSGNEQFF
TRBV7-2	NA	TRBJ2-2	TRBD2	TGTGCCAGCGGGGTCCCGTTGCGGGGGTTGAACACCGGGGAGCTGTTTTTT	CASGVPLRGLNTGELFF
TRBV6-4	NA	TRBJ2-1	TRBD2	TGTGCCAGCAGTGACTCAGCGGGGGGCAACAATGAGCAGTTCTTC	CASSDSAGGNNEQFF
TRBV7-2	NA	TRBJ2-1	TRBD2	TGTGCCAGCAGCTTAGGGACTAGCTCTGGGAATGAGCAGTTCTTC	CASSLGTSSGNEQFF
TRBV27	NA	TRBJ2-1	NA	TGTGCCAGCGCCAGCGGAAGCTCCTACAATGAGCAGTTCTTC	CASASGSSYNEQFF
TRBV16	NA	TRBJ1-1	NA	TGTGCCAGCAGCCAATCTGAAGGGGCTGAAGCTTTCTTT	CASSQSEGAEAFF
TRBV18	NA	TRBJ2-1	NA	TGTGCCAGCTCACCAATGAGCCCTAACAATGAGCAGTTCTTC	CASSPMSPNNEQFF
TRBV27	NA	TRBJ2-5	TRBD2	TGTGCCAGCAGTGGGACTAGCGGGATCGGAGAGACCCAGTACTTC	CASSGTSGIGETQYF
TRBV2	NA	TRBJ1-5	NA	TGTGCCAGCAGTGTGGAACGAGGAAATCAGCCCCAGCATTTT	CASSVERGNQPQHF
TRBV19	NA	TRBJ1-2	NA	TGTGCCAGTAGTGAATTGACAGACCCCTTTCGGGGCTACACCTTC	CASSELTDPFRGYTF
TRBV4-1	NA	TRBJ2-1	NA	TGCGCCAGCAGCCAAGATCTCGCCTACAATGAGCAGTTCTTC	CASSQDLAYNEQFF
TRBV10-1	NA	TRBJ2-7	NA	TGCGCCAGCAGTGAGTCGGCCGCCTACGAGCAGTACTTC	CASSESAAYEQYF
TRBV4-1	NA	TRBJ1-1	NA	TGCGCCAGCAGCCATGATCCAACAGGGAACACTGAAGCTTTCTTT	CASSHDPTGNTEAFF
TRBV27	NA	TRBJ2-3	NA	TGTGCCAGCAACCCGGGACTCCACACAGATACGCAGTATTTT	CASNPGLHTDTQYF
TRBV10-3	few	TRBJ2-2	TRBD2	TGTGCCATCCCCCTAAAGACTGCCCCGAACCGCGAGACTAGCGGGAGGGGGGAGCTGTTTTTT	CAIPLKTAPNRETSGRGELFF
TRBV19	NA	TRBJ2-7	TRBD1	TGTGCCAGTAGTAATGGACAGGGTTATCCCTACGAGCAGTACTTC	CASSNGQGYPYEQYF
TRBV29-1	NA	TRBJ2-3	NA	TGCAGCGGGACGGGGAGCTCGGGAGATACGCAGTATTTT	CSGTGSSGDTQYF
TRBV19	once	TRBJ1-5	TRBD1	TGTGCCAGTAGTACCGGACAGGGGGATTCAAATCAGCCCCAGCATTTT	CASSTGQGDSNQPQHF
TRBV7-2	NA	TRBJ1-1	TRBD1	TGTGCCAGCAGCACCGGACAGGGGAGGGCTGAAGCTTTCTTT	CASSTGQGRAEAFF
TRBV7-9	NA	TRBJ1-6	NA	TGTGCCAGCAGCTTAGCGTCAGGGAACTCCTATAATTCACCCCTCCACTTT	CASSLASGNSYNSPLHF
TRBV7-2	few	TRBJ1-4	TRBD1	TGTGCCAGCAGTCGATCACAGGGGTGGTCTAAACTGTTTTTT	CASSRSQGWSKLFF
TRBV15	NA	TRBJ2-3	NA	TGTGCCACCAGCAGAGATCCGGGGAGCACAGATACGCAGTATTTT	CATSRDPGSTDTQYF
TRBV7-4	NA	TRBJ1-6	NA	TGTGCCAGCAGCTGGGCTTTTGTTTCGACACCCCTCCACTTT	CASSWAFVSTPLHF
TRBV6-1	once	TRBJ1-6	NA	TGTGCCAGCAGTGATCATAGCTCCTATAATTCACCCCTCCACTTT	CASSDHSSYNSPLHF
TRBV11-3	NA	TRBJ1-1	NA	TGTGCCAGCAGCTCGCCGGACAAGGTAGTTGGCACTGAAGCTTTCTTT	CASSSPDKVVGTEAFF
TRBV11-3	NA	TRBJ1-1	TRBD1	TGTGCCAGCAGCGGCACAGGGGGCTGGGACACTGAAGCTTTCTTT	CASSGTGGWDTEAFF
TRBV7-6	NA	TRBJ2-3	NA	TGTGCCAGCAGCTCAAACCCACTAAGAGATACGCAGTATTTT	CASSSNPLRDTQYF
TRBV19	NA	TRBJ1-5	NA	TGTGCCAGTAGTGACGGGTCGACTATATATAGCAATCAGCCCCAGCATTTT	CASSDGSTIYSNQPQHF
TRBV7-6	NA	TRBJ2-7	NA	TGTGCCAGCAGCCCGGGTTACGAGCAGTACTTC	CASSPGYEQYF
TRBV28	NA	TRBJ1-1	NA	TGTGCCAGCAGTTTAGACAGTGCCATGAACACTGAAGCTTTCTTT	CASSLDSAMNTEAFF
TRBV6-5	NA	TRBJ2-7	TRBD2	TGTGCCAGCAGCTTAAATCCGGGAGGTAGTTATGAGCAGTACTTC	CASSLNPGGSYEQYF
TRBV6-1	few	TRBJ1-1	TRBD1	TGTGCCAGCAGTGAAACAGGGGGCAACACTGAAGCTTTCTTT	CASSETGGNTEAFF
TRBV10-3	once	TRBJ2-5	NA	TGTGCCATCAGGGGTCAAGAGGCCCAGTACTTC	CAIRGQEAQYF
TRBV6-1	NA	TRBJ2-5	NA	TGTGCCAGCAGTATAGCAGGGGCGGAGACCCAGTACTTC	CASSIAGAETQYF
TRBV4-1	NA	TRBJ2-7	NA	TGCGCCAGCAGCCAAGACCGAAACAGCCCCTCCTACGAGCAGTACTTC	CASSQDRNSPSYEQYF
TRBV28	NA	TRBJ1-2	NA	TGTGCCAGCAGTCCCCCGACAGCTAACTATGGCTACACCTTC	CASSPPTANYGYTF
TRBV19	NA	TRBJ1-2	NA	TGTGCCAGTACCCCCCAACGGGGGGATGGCTATGGCTACACCTTC	CASTPQRGDGYGYTF
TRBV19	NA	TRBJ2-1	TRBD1	TGTGCCAGTAGTATAAGGGACAGGGCGAATGAGCAGTTCTTC	CASSIRDRANEQFF
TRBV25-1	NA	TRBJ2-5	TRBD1	TGTGCCAGCAGTGACATAAAAACAGGGGGCCAGGAGACCCAGTACTTC	CASSDIKTGGQETQYF
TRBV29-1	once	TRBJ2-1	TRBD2	TGCAGCGTGCATAGCCTGACTAGCGGGAGCTCCTACAATGAGCAGTTCTTC	CSVHSLTSGSSYNEQFF
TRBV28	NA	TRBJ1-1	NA	TGTGCCAGCAGTGCCTGGGGGGGGGACACTGAAGCTTTCTTT	CASSAWGGDTEAFF
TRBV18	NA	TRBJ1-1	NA	TGTGCCAGCTCAACCTATGGCTTCGCGAGCGGGACTGAAGCTTTCTTT	CASSTYGFASGTEAFF
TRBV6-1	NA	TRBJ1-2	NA	TGTGCCAGCAGTGAAGTGGGCAGGGAATCGGAGTGTAACACCTTC	CASSEVGRESECNTF
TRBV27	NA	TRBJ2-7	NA	TGTGCCAGCAGTTTAGTGGGGGGGCAGAGAACCTACGAGCAGTACTTC	CASSLVGGQRTYEQYF
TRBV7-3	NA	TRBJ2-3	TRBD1	TGTGCCAGCAGCCCCCGGACAGGGCGAGATACGCAGTATTTT	CASSPRTGRDTQYF
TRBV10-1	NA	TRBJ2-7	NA	TGCGCCAGCAGCCTACAGGGCTTCTACGAGCAGTACTTC	CASSLQGFYEQYF
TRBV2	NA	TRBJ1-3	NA	TGTGCCAGCAGTGAACAGGGGGGAAACACCATATATTTT	CASSEQGGNTIYF
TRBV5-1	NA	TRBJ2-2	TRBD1	TGCGCCAGCAGCCCCCCGGGAGCCAGGGGGCAAACCGGGGAGCTGTTTTTT	CASSPPGARGQTGELFF
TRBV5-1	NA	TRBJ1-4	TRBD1	TGCGCCAGCAGCTACGGACAGGGTGTTACTAATGAAAAACTGTTTTTT	CASSYGQGVTNEKLFF